The clone carrying this TCR beta chain was counted a few times. The data were taken from a study of beta chain features in type 1 diabetes. Reverse transcribing all isolated RNA meant expressed TCRB transcripts were sequenced. Using immunoSEQ multiplex PCR, the repertoire was profiled, and TCRdb retains in-frame clones only, with some absent. The table includes around 500,000 clones, 9.5% to 12% detected once. Sequencing was done on a sample of naive CD4+ T cells from blood. The TCR was taken from a woman between 18 and 29 years old in good health.

The CDR3 bases are TGCAGTGCCCCCGGGACAGAACCCCTCCACTTT. Residues: CSAPGTEPLHF. The chain is built from TRBV20-1 and TRBJ1-6, with 7 bases matching TRBD1. The CDR3 has 11 residues. V shed 6 bases and J 12 bases; nucleotides not matched to a gene: 5. Per the germline V gene, CDR1 is DFQATT and CDR2 is SNEGSKA (reference sequence).